The 31 T cell receptor beta chains listed next were all sequenced from one sample in a study of CD8 T cells in ankylosing spondylitis. TCRdb called the 5' RACE reads again in MiXCR, with one record for every CDR3 protein. This table holds 250,000 to 300,000 distinct CDR3 sequences, around 20% found once. Sequencing used blood, either unsorted or a sorted T cell fraction (not recorded which). These receptors were collected from a male donor with ankylosing spondylitis or in good health (not recorded which).

This sequence joins TRBV24-1 and TRBJ2-3, with D possibly TRBD2 on 5 matching bases. The CDR3 spans 17 residues. Per germline, CDR1 KGHDR and CDR2 SFDVKD. Trimming left V 4 bases short and J 4 bases short, with 20 bases between. The chain's CDR3 is CATSEAASGISADTQYF. The CDR3 nucleotides read TGTGCCACCAGTGAAGCGGCCTCGGGGATTAGCGCAGATACGCAGTATTTT.

This chain joins TRBV7-9 and TRBJ2-1; D is undetermined. The germline V gene encodes CDR1 SEHNR and CDR2 FQNEAQ (reference sequence). V lost 4 bases, J lost 4 bases, and 5 bases lay in between. This CDR3 has 12 residues. The CDR3 coding sequence is TGTGCCAGCAGCTACTGGTACAATGAGCAGTTCTTC. This sequence encodes CASSYWYNEQFF.

This chain links TRBV7-2 with TRBJ2-2, with 7 positions matching TRBD1. This CDR3 has 16 residues. Germline CDR1 reads SGHTA; CDR2 reads FQGNSA. The junction had 3 bases not matched to a gene; V was cut back by 1 base and J by 1 base. Here the CDR3 reads CASSLGPGGNTGELFF. CDR3 DNA sequence: TGTGCCAGCAGCTTAGGCCCAGGGGGGAACACCGGGGAGCTGTTTTTT.

V and J are TRBV7-6 and TRBJ2-1; 10 nucleotides align to TRBD2. Germline loops: CDR1 SGHVS, CDR2 FNYEAQ. The length of the CDR3 is 17 residues. The ends lost 0 bases at V and 3 bases at J; junction bases unmatched: 5. CDR3 DNA: TGTGCCAGCAGCTTAGCTAGCGGGGGGACCTTCTACAATGAGCAGTTCTTC. Protein: CASSLASGGTFYNEQFF.

This sequence joins TRBV11-2 and TRBJ2-3; D is uncertain. V was shortened by 0 bases and J by 1 base, with 11 bases between the two germline ends. Germline V gene sequence: CDR1 SGHAT, CDR2 FQNNGV. The CDR3 has 16 residues. The CDR3 sequence: CASSLDYESGTDTQYF. The CDR3 DNA is TGTGCCAGCAGCTTAGATTATGAAAGCGGCACAGATACGCAGTATTTT.

This clonotype was seen more than once but under ten times. The chain links TRBV20-1 to TRBJ1-5, with 7 bases that match TRBD1. The CDR3 has 13 residues. The germline V gene has CDR1 DFQATT and CDR2 SNEGSKA (reference sequence). V lost 3 bases and J lost 4; bases outside the gene matches: 3. The CDR3 DNA reads TGCAGTGCTAGGACAGGGCCTAATCAGCCCCAGCATTTT. It codes for CSARTGPNQPQHF.

V usage is TRBV5-1 and J usage is TRBJ2-3; 7 positions agree with TRBD1. V shed 3 bases, J shed 2 bases, and the junction held 6 bases outside the gene matches. This CDR3 has 15 residues. CDR1 and CDR2 (germline): SGHRS, YFSETQ. CDR3 coding DNA: TGCGCCAGCAGCTGGTCCGGGACAGACACAGATACGCAGTATTTT. Its translation: CASSWSGTDTDTQYF.

This clonotype was observed a few times. CDR3 bases: TGTGCCAGCAGCCAAGTCTTTTCAGATACGCAGTATTTT. Translated, it gives CASSQVFSDTQYF. The gene calls are TRBV3-1 and TRBJ2-3, with D unclear. Trimming removed 1 base at V and 4 bases at J, with 6 bases between. There are 13 residues in the CDR3. CDR1 is LGHDT, CDR2 YNNKEL, per germline (reference sequence).

The chain combines TRBV28 with TRBJ1-5; TRBD1 agrees at 7 bases. Losses at the gene ends were 3 bases for V and 6 bases for J; bases not matched to a gene: 8. The CDR3 is made up of 15 amino acids. Germline V gene lookup returns CDR1 MDHEN and CDR2 SYDVKM. The DNA of the CDR3 is TGTGCCAGCAGTTTTCGAGACAGGGTTAGTCAGCCCCAGCATTTT. This codes for CASSFRDRVSQPQHF.

The table lists this clonotype with a few counts. The chain has TRBV18 and TRBJ2-2, with D possibly TRBD1 on 6 matching bases. CDR1 and CDR2 (germline): KGHSH, LQKENI. V was shortened by 1 base and J by 4 bases, with 10 bases between the two germline ends. This CDR3 is 15 amino acids long. The CDR3 DNA follows: TGTGCCAGCTCACCACGAACAGGGACCACCGGGGAGCTGTTTTTT. Encoded protein: CASSPRTGTTGELFF.

The chain is built from TRBV9 and TRBJ1-1, with TRBD1 as a possible D gene (6 bases). The length of the CDR3 is 18 residues. V dropped 0 bases and J dropped 1 base, with 19 bases sitting between them. CDR1 and CDR2 (germline): SGDLS, YYNGEE. The CDR3 bases are TGTGCCAGCAGCGTAGGGGAGGGGTTACAGGGATGGAACACTGAAGCTTTCTTT. It specifies CASSVGEGLQGWNTEAFF.

This clonotype was seen a handful of times. The gene calls are TRBV28 and TRBJ2-1, with 11 bases that match TRBD1. The CDR3 is 14 amino acids. Germline values: CDR1 MDHEN, CDR2 SYDVKM. Trimming removed 10 bases from V and 5 bases from J; junction bases left unmatched: 7. The CDR3: CATGQGATNNEQFF. The CDR3 DNA reads TGTGCCACCGGACAGGGGGCAACAAACAATGAGCAGTTCTTC.

This clonotype was seen a handful of times. The chain links TRBV20-1 to TRBJ2-1, with 16 bases lining up with TRBD2. The junction had 7 bases not matched to a gene; V was cut back by 6 bases and J by 5 bases. CDR3 length: 16 amino acids. The germline CDR1 and CDR2 sequences are DFQATT and SNEGSKA (reference sequence). CDR3 residues: CSAGTSGGEFHNEQFF. The CDR3 DNA sequence: TGCAGTGCCGGGACTAGCGGGGGGGAATTCCACAATGAGCAGTTCTTC.

The chain is built from TRBV28 and TRBJ1-2, with D possibly matching TRBD1 (5 bases). The germline V and J ends were trimmed by 5 bases and 7 bases, with 20 bases remaining between them. The CDR3 spans 15 residues. Germline V gives CDR1 MDHEN, CDR2 SYDVKM. CDR3 amino acids: CASSLFSGADFGYTF. Written as DNA, the CDR3 is TGTGCCAGCAGTCTCTTTTCTGGGGCGGACTTTGGCTACACCTTC.

The sample holds a few counts of this clonotype. The gene calls are TRBV10-3 and TRBJ2-1, with 8 bases lining up with TRBD1. With V trimmed by 6 bases and J by 1 base, 5 bases remained unmatched. Germline values: CDR1 ENHRY, CDR2 SYGVKD. The CDR3 is 15 amino acids. CDR3 sequence: CAIRGTGGSYNEQFF. The CDR3 DNA is TGTGCCATCAGAGGTACAGGGGGGTCCTACAATGAGCAGTTCTTC.

The V gene is TRBV20-1, the J gene TRBJ2-1, with unresolved D. From germline, CDR1 is DFQATT and CDR2 SNEGSKA (reference sequence). The CDR3 is 14 residues long. The ends were cut back, 6 bases at V and 3 bases at J, with 15 bases in the middle. The CDR3 nucleotides are TGCAGTGCGAGGTCCGCCTTAGGCTACAATGAGCAGTTCTTC. This sequence encodes CSARSALGYNEQFF.

There are a few counts of this clonotype. The genes are TRBV27 and TRBJ2-7; the D gene is possibly TRBD1 (6 bases). The germline V and J ends were trimmed by 3 bases and 6 bases, with 12 bases remaining between them. This CDR3 has 13 residues. Germline CDR1 reads MNHEY; CDR2 reads SMNVEV (reference sequence). CDR3 in amino acids: CASSLYSRGEQYV. CDR3 sequence (DNA): TGTGCCAGCAGTTTGTATTCCAGGGGCGAGCAGTACGTC.

The chain carries TRBV5-1 and TRBJ2-3, with 10 bases lining up with TRBD2. The CDR3 is 17 amino acids. Germline values: CDR1 SGHRS, CDR2 YFSETQ. The V segment lost 3 bases and the J segment 0 bases; nucleotides outside the gene matches: 7. The CDR3 spells CASSSFTSGTSTDTQYF. The DNA for the CDR3 is TGCGCCAGCAGCTCGTTTACTAGCGGGACTAGCACAGATACGCAGTATTTT.

This clonotype showed up many times. CDR3 DNA: TGCGCCAGCAGTGAAATAGATACGCAGTATTTT. It yields the protein CASSEIDTQYF. The V and J genes are TRBV10-2 and TRBJ2-3; D unresolved. Germline CDR1 is WSHSY and CDR2 is SAAADI. The CDR3 covers 11 residues. V shed 3 bases and J shed 5 bases, with 3 bases lying between them.

Of note for this clonotype: With a much larger clone just one base away, this may be a read error. This chain uses TRBV20-1 with TRBJ2-1, with D uncertain. This CDR3 has 15 residues. CDR1 and CDR2 from the germline V gene are DFQATT and SNEGSKA (reference sequence). CDR3 amino acids: CSARVSSRPYNELFF. Here the CDR3 DNA reads TGCAGTGCTAGAGTCTCCAGCCGGCCCTACAATGAGCTGTTCTTC.

This clonotype was recorded many times. This sequence joins TRBV28 and TRBJ1-5; D is uncertain. The CDR3 runs to 13 residues. Trimming took off 5 bases at V and 1 base at J, with 6 bases between the two ends. Per the germline V gene, CDR1 is MDHEN and CDR2 is SYDVKM. The CDR3 reads CASSGDSNQPQHF. The CDR3 nucleotides are TGTGCCAGCAGTGGAGACAGCAATCAGCCCCAGCATTTT.

This rearrangement joins TRBV6-1 to TRBJ2-3; D is uncertain. This CDR3 region has 13 residues. Germline V gene sequence: CDR1 MNHNS, CDR2 SASEGT. Trimming stripped 9 bases from V and 2 bases from J, with 12 bases between. CDR3 region: CASSRLNTDTQYF. The CDR3 DNA sequence: TGTGCCAGTTCCCGATTAAACACAGATACGCAGTATTTT.

This clonotype appeared many times. V is TRBV12-3 or TRBV12-4 and J is TRBJ1-5, with a possible D match to TRBD1 (6 bases). The CDR3 loop spans 13 amino acids. The ends were cut back, 5 bases at V and 11 bases at J, with 16 bases in the middle. The CDR3 DNA reads as TGTGCCAGCAGTCCCGGACAGCACAGGACCCAGCATTTT. Translated: CASSPGQHRTQHF.

This clonotype came up a few times. The V and J genes are TRBV20-1 and TRBJ2-5; D not resolved. The germline V gene has CDR1 DFQATT and CDR2 SNEGSKA (reference sequence). The CDR3 is 13 amino acids. Trimming cost V 0 bases and J 1 base, with 6 bases left between them. The CDR3 loop is CSARDTRQETQYF. CDR3 nucleotide sequence: TGCAGTGCTAGAGACACCCGCCAAGAGACCCAGTACTTC.

This clonotype has just one count. J is TRBJ2-3 and V is TRBV27, with 8 bases that match TRBD2. Germline V lookup: CDR1 MNHEY, CDR2 SMNVEV (reference sequence). J gave up 2 bases and V 0 bases, and 10 bases lay outside the gene matches. This CDR3 region has 18 residues. The CDR3 region has the DNA TGTGCCAGCAGTTTATCAGTCGCTAGCGGGCTTTCCACAGATACGCAGTATTTT. Encoded protein: CASSLSVASGLSTDTQYF.

The chain carries TRBV15 and TRBJ2-3; 10 bases are shared with TRBD2. With 5 bases clipped from V and 0 bases from J, the junction kept 2 bases outside the gene matches. In germline, CDR1 is LNHNV, CDR2 YYDKDF (reference sequence). The CDR3 is made up of 15 amino acids. Written as DNA, the CDR3 is TGTGCCACCAGCCGGACTAGCGGTAGCACAGATACGCAGTATTTT. Residues: CATSRTSGSTDTQYF.

V and J are TRBV6-1 and TRBJ2-2; the match to TRBD1 covers 11 bases. CDR3 size: 16 residues. The V gene's germline CDR1 is MNHNS and CDR2 SASEGT. Germline trimming cut 5 bases from V and 8 bases from J; bases unmatched to any gene: 10. CDR3: CASSRRTGGNRGELFF. CDR3 DNA: TGTGCCAGCAGTAGGCGGACAGGGGGCAATAGGGGGGAGCTGTTTTTT.

The sample holds a few counts of this clonotype. The chain carries TRBV5-1 and TRBJ1-1; no definite D call. Germline lookup yields CDR1 SGHRS and CDR2 YFSETQ. Trimming cost V 0 bases and J 3 bases, with 12 bases left between them. The CDR3 sequence is 15 residues long. In DNA, the CDR3 is TGCGCCAGCAGCTTGGGTTTAGGGTCTCACACTGAAGCTTTCTTT. Protein: CASSLGLGSHTEAFF.

This clonotype was counted between two and nine times. The chain combines TRBV12-3 or TRBV12-4 with TRBJ2-3; 8 bases are a match to TRBD2. There are 12 residues in the CDR3. V dropped 6 bases and J dropped 10; count of bases not matched to a gene: 6. CDR3 protein: CASRPGGESQYF. The CDR3 coding sequence is TGTGCCAGCAGACCCGGGGGGGAGTCGCAGTATTTT.

This clonotype was observed a handful of times. J is TRBJ1-4 and V is TRBV15, with 9 bases lining up with TRBD1. After removal of 2 bases from V and 7 bases from J, the junction contained 5 bases not matched to a gene. CDR3 length: 15 amino acids. Germline V gene data show CDR1 as LNHNV and CDR2 as YYDKDF (reference sequence). The CDR3 loop reads CATSRQTGGIEKLFF. The CDR3 region has the DNA TGTGCCACCAGCAGACAGACAGGGGGGATTGAAAAACTGTTTTTT.

A few counts support this clonotype. The chain joins TRBV12-3 or TRBV12-4 to TRBJ2-5; D is unresolved. V lost 1 base to trimming and J lost 5 bases, with 14 bases between them. This CDR3 has 15 residues. Written as DNA, the CDR3 is TGTGCCAGCAGTTTAGGTACGGGCCTTCGGGAGACCCAGTACTTC. Residues: CASSLGTGLRETQYF.